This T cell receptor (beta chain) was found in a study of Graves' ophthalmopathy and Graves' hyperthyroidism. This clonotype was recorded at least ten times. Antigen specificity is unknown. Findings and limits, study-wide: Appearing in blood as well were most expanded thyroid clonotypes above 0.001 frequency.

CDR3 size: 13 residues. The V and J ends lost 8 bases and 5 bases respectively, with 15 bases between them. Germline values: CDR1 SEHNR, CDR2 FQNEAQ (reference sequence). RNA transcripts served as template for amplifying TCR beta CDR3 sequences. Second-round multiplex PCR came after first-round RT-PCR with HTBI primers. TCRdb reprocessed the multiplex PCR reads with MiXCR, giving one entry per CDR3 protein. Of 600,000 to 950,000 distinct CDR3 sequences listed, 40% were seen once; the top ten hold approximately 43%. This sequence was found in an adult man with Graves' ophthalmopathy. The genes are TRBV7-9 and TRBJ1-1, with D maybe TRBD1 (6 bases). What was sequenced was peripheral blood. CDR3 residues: CASRRGARTEAFF. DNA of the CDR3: TGTGCCAGCCGGAGGGGGGCAAGGACTGAAGCTTTCTTT.